These 5 T cell receptor beta chains came from one sample sequenced in a study of OX40 agonist ivuxolimab in advanced cancers. TCRdb's copy holds only in-frame clones and misses some; the assay was immunoSEQ multiplex PCR. The data contain about 48,000 clones, approximately 90% of them singletons. Sequencing used CD4+ or CD8+ T cells sorted from blood, obtained in a trial of the OX40 agonist ivuxolimab. These TCRs come from an adult with an advanced solid tumor such as melanoma, head and neck, liver or kidney cancer.

The CDR3 DNA reads TGTGCCAGCAGCATCGGGCTCGAGCAGTACTTC. It encodes CASSIGLEQYF. The chain carries TRBV28 and TRBJ2-7; D unclear. This CDR3 is 11 amino acids long. Looked up from germline, CDR1 is MDHEN and CDR2 is SYDVKM. The V end was cut by 6 bases, the J end by 6 bases, with 9 bases between. The complete variable domain, with remaining parts taken from reference TRBV28 and TRBJ2-7, reads DVKVTQSSRYLVKRTGEKVFLECVQDMDHENMFWYRQDPGLGLRLIYFSYDVKMKEKGDIPEGYSVSREKKERFSLILESASTNQTSMYLCASSIGLEQYFGPGTRLTVT.

V usage is TRBV19 and J usage is TRBJ2-4; D ambiguous. V lost 3 bases and J 0 bases, leaving 9 bases between the germline ends. The germline CDR1 and CDR2 sequences are LNHDA and SQIVND (reference sequence). The CDR3 extends over 15 amino acids. CDR3: CASSISTLAKNIQYF. CDR3 in DNA: TGTGCCAGTAGTATTAGCACTCTAGCCAAAAACATTCAGTACTTC.

This chain uses TRBV21-1 with TRBJ1-4; the tabulated D call, TRBD1, remains unverified against the DNA. TRBV21-1 is a known pseudogene. The CDR3 spans 15 residues. The CDR3, as DNA: TGTGCCAGCAGCAATACGCAGGGTAGAATTGAAAAACTGTTTTTT. This gives the protein CASSNTQGRIEKLFF.

V and J are TRBV11-2 and TRBJ1-3, with D unclear. The CDR3 is 16 residues long. In germline, CDR1 is SGHAT, CDR2 FQNNGV. Deletions cut 0 bases from V and 2 bases from J, with 11 bases between. The CDR3 DNA follows: TGTGCCAGCAGCTTAGATCGTGGGTTGACTGGAAACACCATATATTTT. Translation gives CASSLDRGLTGNTIYF.

This clone was seen only once. The chain has TRBV9 and TRBJ2-1; D gene uncertain. Trimming left V 3 bases short and J 3 bases short, with 7 bases between. Germline V lookup: CDR1 SGDLS, CDR2 YYNGEE. The CDR3 loop spans 13 amino acids. DNA for the CDR3: TGTGCCAGCAGCGGAACCAACTACAATGAGCAGTTCTTC. It encodes CASSGTNYNEQFF. Filled out from reference TRBV9 and TRBJ2-1, the complete variable domain reads DSGVTQTPKHLITATGQRVTLRCSPRSGDLSVYWYQQSLDQGLQFLIQYYNGEERAKGNILERFSAQQFPDLHSELNLSSLELGDSALYFCASSGTNYNEQFFGPGTRLTVL.